These 7 T cell receptor beta chains originate from one sample sequenced in a study of cytomegalovirus exposure and HLA in healthy donors (dated by TCRdb to between 2016 and 2019). Libraries were built with the immunoSEQ multiplex PCR assay. The multiplex PCR relied on a mix of 60 forward primers for TCR Vbeta segments and 13 reverse primers for TCR Jbeta segments. Held by TCRdb, this immuneACCESS table contains in-frame sequences only and omits some clones. Under half of the omission traces to an unresolved V gene where checked; the cause of the rest is unknown. The sample yields 110,000 to 150,000 clones; more than 60% were counted once. In total, the top ten clones hold less than 3% of the sample. The sample taken for sequencing was PBMCs. The source of these receptors is a male donor in good health and CMV-seronegative.

The chain joins TRBV29-1 to TRBJ1-1; 10 nucleotides agree with TRBD1. V gave up 8 bases and J gave up 11 bases; unmatched junction bases: 20. Germline-derived CDR1 and CDR2 are SQVTM and ANQGSEA. This CDR3 is 15 amino acids long. The CDR3: CSSAGWGQGTRKAFF. CDR3 bases: TGCAGCTCCGCAGGGTGGGGACAGGGGACTCGGAAGGCTTTCTTT.

CDR3 residues: CARTRQGALDPNQPQHF. CDR3 nucleotide sequence: TGTGCCAGAACTAGACAGGGGGCTTTAGATCCTAATCAGCCCCAGCATTTT. This chain uses TRBV5-3 with TRBJ1-5, with 10 bases identical to TRBD1. TRBV5-3 is treated as an ORF (open reading frame) with a function not yet certain. The CDR3 length is 17 residues. With 6 bases clipped from V and 4 bases from J, the junction kept 13 bases outside the gene matches.

The V call is TRBV7-3, the J call TRBJ1-2; D ambiguous. The CDR3 covers 14 residues. Trimming took 5 bases from V and 4 from J, leaving 14 bases between them. Per the germline V gene, CDR1 is SGHTA and CDR2 is FQGTGA. The CDR3 DNA is TGTGCCAGCAGCCCGGGTCTCGGTAGCTATGGCTACACCTTC. Its translation is CASSPGLGSYGYTF.

V usage is TRBV29-1 and J usage is TRBJ2-7; TRBD1 agrees at 8 bases. The CDR3 is 13 amino acids. The V segment lost 8 bases and the J segment 5 bases; nucleotides outside the gene matches: 11. The germline gives CDR1 SQVTM, CDR2 ANQGSEA. CDR3 sequence (DNA): TGCAGCTTTAGGACAGGGAGCATCCACGAGCAGTACTTC. Translated: CSFRTGSIHEQYF.

The chain links TRBV11-2 to TRBJ2-1; D is possibly TRBD2 (6 bases). The length of the CDR3 is 17 residues. Trimming took 0 bases from V and 7 from J, leaving 19 bases between them. Per the germline V gene, CDR1 is SGHAT and CDR2 is FQNNGV. Here the CDR3 DNA reads TGTGCCAGCAGCTTAGACGGGAGTGGTTTCGGTCGGAATGAGCAGTTCTTC. The encoded protein is CASSLDGSGFGRNEQFF.

Comment on this clone: Its ends do not fully match the called genes, so a read error is possible. The V call is TRBV30, the J call TRBJ2-2; 7 bases align to TRBD1. The CDR3 consists of 15 residues. The germline V gene has CDR1 GTSNPN and CDR2 SVGIG (reference sequence). The CDR3 sequence: CPWRHRTGWTGELFF. CDR3 coding DNA: TGTCCCTGGAGACATCGGACAGGTTGGACCGGGGAGCTGTTTTTT.

The chain is built from TRBV4-3 and TRBJ1-1; unclear D gene. Germline V lookup: CDR1 LGHNA, CDR2 YSLEER. The CDR3 loop spans 14 amino acids. V shed 0 bases and J shed 3 bases, with 8 bases lying between them. CDR3 region: CASSQELRDTEAFF. The CDR3 DNA is TGCGCCAGCAGCCAAGAGCTCCGGGACACTGAAGCTTTCTTT.